This T cell receptor (beta chain) was sequenced for a study of T cell repertoires in cytomegalovirus infection. The wider study: Shared public TCR beta signatures pointed to both CMV infection and a matching HLA type.

TCRdb reprocessed the reads via MiXCR and lists one record per CDR3 protein. The sample consists of over 200,000 distinct CDR3 sequences, roughly an eighth of them appearing once. CDR1 is DFQATT and CDR2 is SNEGSKA in the germline V gene (reference sequence). The CDR3 totals 15 residues. Deletions cut 7 bases from V and 4 bases from J, with 22 bases between. Study findings and constraints: Summed frequency of shared TCR beta families picked out CMV carriers who also had the relevant HLA. The study found HLA-C-restricted CMV-specific TCR beta clonotypes dominating the ex vivo response.

This clonotype was observed at least ten times. Its specificity is not known. J is TRBJ2-5 and V is TRBV20-1; TRBD2 is a possible D gene (5 bases). What was sequenced was PBMCs. The TCR comes from a human donor in good health (CMV status not recorded). Some clones in this sample may be carry-over from other donors' samples. The CDR3 reads CSGGEVVSRPETQYF. In DNA, the CDR3 is TGCAGTGGGGGAGAGGTCGTAAGCCGTCCAGAGACCCAGTACTTC.